This T cell receptor beta chain was recovered during a study of cytomegalovirus exposure and HLA in healthy donors. Across the study: Across 300 to 400 genotyped donors, about 86% landed in the Caucasian-associated ancestry cluster. Study observations and caveats: Investigators reported approximately 170 TCR beta chains as tied to cytomegalovirus. CMV serostatus alone was available as immune exposure information.

The CDR3 consists of 13 residues. CDR1 and CDR2 from the germline V gene are GTSNPN and SVGIG (reference sequence). Trimming took off 2 bases at V and 2 bases at J, with 9 bases between the two ends. These donors counted as nominally healthy when sampled, but unrecorded immune exposures were likely. A note on this clone: Its target is unknown.

PCR involved 60 Vbeta and 13 Jbeta primers. The data were produced by immunoSEQ multiplex PCR, yet TCRdb's version contains in-frame clones alone and is incomplete. The table records nearly 95,000 clones, 63% of them present only once. The receptor's source is a woman in her 30s in good health and CMV-seronegative. The material sequenced was PBMCs. The chain couples TRBV30 to TRBJ2-5; no clear D gene. CDR3 sequence reads: CAWSSKSQETQYF. The CDR3 coding sequence is TGTGCCTGGAGTTCTAAAAGTCAAGAGACCCAGTACTTC.